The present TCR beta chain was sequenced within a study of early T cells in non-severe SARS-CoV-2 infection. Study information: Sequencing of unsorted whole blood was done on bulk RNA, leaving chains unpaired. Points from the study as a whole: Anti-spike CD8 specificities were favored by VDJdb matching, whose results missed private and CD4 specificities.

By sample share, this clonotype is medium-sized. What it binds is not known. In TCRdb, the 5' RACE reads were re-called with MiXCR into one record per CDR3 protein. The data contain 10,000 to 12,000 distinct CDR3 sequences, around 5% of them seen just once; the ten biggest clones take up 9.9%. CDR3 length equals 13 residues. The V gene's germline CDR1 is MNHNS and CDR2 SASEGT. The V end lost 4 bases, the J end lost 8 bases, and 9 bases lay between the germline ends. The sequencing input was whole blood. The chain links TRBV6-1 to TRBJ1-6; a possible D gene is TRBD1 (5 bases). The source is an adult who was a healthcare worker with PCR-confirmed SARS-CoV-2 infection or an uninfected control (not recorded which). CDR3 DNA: TGTGCCAGCAGTGGGACAAAGGATTCACCCCTCCACTTT. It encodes CASSGTKDSPLHF.